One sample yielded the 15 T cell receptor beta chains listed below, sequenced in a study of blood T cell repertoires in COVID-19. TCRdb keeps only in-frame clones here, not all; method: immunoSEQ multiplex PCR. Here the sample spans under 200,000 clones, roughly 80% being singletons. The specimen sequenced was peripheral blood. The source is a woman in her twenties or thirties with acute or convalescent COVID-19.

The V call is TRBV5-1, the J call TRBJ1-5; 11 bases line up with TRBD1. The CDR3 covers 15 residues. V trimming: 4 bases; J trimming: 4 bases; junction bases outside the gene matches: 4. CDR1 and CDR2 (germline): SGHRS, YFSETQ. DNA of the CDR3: TGCGCCAGCAGCCCCGGGACAGGGGGAAATCAGCCCCAGCATTTT. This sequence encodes CASSPGTGGNQPQHF.

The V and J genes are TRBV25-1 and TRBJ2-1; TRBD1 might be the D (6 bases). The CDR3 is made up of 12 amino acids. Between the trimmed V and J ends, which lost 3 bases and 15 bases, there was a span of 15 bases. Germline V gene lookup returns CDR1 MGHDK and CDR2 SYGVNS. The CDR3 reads CASSDPARGRFF. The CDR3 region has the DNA TGTGCCAGCAGTGATCCTGCCAGGGGCCGGTTCTTC.

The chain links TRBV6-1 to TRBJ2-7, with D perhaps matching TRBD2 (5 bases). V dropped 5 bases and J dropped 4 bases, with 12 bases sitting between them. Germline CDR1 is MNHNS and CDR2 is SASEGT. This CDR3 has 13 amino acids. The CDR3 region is CASSTGLNYEQYF. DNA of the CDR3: TGTGCCAGCAGTACGGGATTGAATTACGAGCAGTACTTC.

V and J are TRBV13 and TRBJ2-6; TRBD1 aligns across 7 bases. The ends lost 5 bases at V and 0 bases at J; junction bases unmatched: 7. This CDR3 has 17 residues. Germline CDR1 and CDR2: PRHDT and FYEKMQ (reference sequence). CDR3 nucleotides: TGTGCCAGCAGCCCTCAGACAGGGCTCTCTGGGGCCAACGTCCTGACTTTC. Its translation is CASSPQTGLSGANVLTF.

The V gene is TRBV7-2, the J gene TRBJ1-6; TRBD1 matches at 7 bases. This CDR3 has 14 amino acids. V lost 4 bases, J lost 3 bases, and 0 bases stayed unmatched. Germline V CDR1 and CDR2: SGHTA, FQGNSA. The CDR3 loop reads CASSWDSYNSPLHF. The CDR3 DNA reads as TGTGCCAGCAGCTGGGACAGCTATAATTCACCCCTCCACTTT.

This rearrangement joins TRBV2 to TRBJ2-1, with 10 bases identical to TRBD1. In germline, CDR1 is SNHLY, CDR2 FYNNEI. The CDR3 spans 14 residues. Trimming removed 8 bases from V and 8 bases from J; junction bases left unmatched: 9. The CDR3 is CASGRTGGGDEQFF. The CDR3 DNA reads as TGTGCCAGCGGGAGGACAGGGGGTGGCGATGAGCAGTTCTTC.

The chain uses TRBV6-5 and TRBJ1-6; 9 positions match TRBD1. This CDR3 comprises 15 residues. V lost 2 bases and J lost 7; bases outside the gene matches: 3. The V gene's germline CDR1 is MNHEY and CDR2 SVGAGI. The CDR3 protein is CASSYPGQGNSPLHF. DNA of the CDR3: TGTGCCAGCAGTTACCCCGGACAGGGGAATTCACCCCTCCACTTT.

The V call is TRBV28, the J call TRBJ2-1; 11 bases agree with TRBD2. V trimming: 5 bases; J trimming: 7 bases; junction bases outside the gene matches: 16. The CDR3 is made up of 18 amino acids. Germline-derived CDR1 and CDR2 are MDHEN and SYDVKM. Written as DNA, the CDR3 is TGTGCCAGCAGTCCGATCCCCTTTAGCGGGGGGGCCAGGAATGAGCAGTTCTTC. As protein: CASSPIPFSGGARNEQFF.

CDR3 sequence: CASRPSGPIHEQFF. The CDR3 DNA follows: TGTGCCAGTAGGCCTAGCGGGCCAATCCATGAGCAGTTCTTC. The genes are TRBV19 and TRBJ2-1; 8 bases agree with TRBD2. Germline values: CDR1 LNHDA, CDR2 SQIVND (reference sequence). The J segment lost 8 bases and the V segment lost 6 bases, leaving 9 bases of the junction unmatched. This CDR3 spans 14 amino acids.

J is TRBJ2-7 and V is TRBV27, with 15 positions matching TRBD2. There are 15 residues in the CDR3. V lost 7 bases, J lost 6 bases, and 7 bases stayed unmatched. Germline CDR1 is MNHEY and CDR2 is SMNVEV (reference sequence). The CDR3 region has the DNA TGTGCCAGCACCCCAGCGGGACTAGCGGGAGGCGAGCAGTACTTC. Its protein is CASTPAGLAGGEQYF.

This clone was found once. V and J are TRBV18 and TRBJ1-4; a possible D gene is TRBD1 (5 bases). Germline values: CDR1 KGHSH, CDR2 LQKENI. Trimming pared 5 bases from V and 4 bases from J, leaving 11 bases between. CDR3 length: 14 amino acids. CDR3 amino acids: CASSAGRGNEKLFF. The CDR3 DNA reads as TGTGCCAGCTCAGCGGGACGGGGTAATGAAAAACTGTTTTTT. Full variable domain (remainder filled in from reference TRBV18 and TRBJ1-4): NAGVMQNPRHLVRRRGQEARLRCSPMKGHSHVYWYRQLPEEGLKFMVYLQKENIIDESGMPKERFSAEFPKEGPSILRIQQVVRGDSAAYFCASSAGRGNEKLFFGSGTQLSVL.

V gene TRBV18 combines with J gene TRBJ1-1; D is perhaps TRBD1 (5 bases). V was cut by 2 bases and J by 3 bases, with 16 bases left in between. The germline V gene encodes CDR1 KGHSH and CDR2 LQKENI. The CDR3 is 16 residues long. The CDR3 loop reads CASSPALSAGDTEAFF. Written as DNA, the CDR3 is TGTGCCAGCTCACCAGCTCTTAGTGCGGGGGACACTGAAGCTTTCTTT.

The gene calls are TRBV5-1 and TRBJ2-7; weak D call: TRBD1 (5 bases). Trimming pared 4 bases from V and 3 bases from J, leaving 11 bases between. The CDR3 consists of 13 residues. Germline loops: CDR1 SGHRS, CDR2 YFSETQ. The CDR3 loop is CASSLTVNYEQYF. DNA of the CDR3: TGCGCCAGCAGCCTGACAGTAAACTACGAGCAGTACTTC.

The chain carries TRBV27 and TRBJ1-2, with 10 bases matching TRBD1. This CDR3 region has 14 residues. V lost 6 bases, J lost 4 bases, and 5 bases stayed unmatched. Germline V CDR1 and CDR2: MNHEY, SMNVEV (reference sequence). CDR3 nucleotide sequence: TGTGCCAGCAGCAAGACAGGGGGCAGCTATGGCTACACCTTC. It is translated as CASSKTGGSYGYTF.

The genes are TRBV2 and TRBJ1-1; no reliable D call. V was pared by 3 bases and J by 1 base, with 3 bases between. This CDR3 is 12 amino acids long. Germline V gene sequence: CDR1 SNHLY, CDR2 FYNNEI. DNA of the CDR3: TGTGCCAGCAGTGAGAGGAACACTGAAGCTTTCTTT. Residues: CASSERNTEAFF.